The rows below give T cell receptor beta chains drawn from one sample of a study of PD-L1 blockade in urothelial cancer. Only in-frame clones appear in the TCRdb table, and some are missing; sequencing was by immunoSEQ multiplex PCR. This table holds over 30,000 clones, 75% to 90% found once. The sample here was PBMCs, taken around atezolizumab (anti-PD-L1) treatment. These receptors came from a man aged 55 to 70 with urothelial cancer. Both conserved end residues are trimmed from each CDR3. The order of the fields is J gene, V gene, CDR3 protein.

TRBJ2-1 TRBV9 ASSVAGGSGNYNEQF
TRBJ2-1 TRBV5-1 ASSPGGGRGEQF
TRBJ1-4 TRBV11-2 ASSLGTGRREKLF
TRBJ1-3 TRBV18 ASSLAGAFSGNTIY
TRBJ2-3 TRBV14 ASSRHLGTGGTDTQY
TRBJ2-3 TRBV19 ASSPEQGLKGDTQY
TRBJ1-1 TRBV5-4 ASSFGLLNTEAF
TRBJ2-7 TRBV7-9 ASSPLDMHTYEQY
TRBJ2-3 TRBV7-3 ASSLDRVADTQY
TRBJ2-4 TRBV7-2 ASSLETSGGKY
TRBJ1-2 TRBV27 ASSFQGADGYT
TRBJ1-5 TRBV27 ASRRGLGEGQPQH
TRBJ1-6 TRBV15 ATSGGQVTYSPLH
TRBJ2-1 TRBV28 ASSTSGLAGVYYNEQF
TRBJ2-3 TRBV29-1 SANPQGLDTQY
TRBJ2-1 TRBV27 ASSTRTGGNEQF
TRBJ2-1 TRBV9 ASSLGGKRF
TRBJ2-6 TRBV2 ASRALGQLNVLT
TRBJ2-7 TRBV6-5 ASSQDDRDEQY
TRBJ1-3 TRBV5-4 ASSFYGSGNTIY
TRBJ1-6 TRBV2 ASSQGSNSPLH
TRBJ2-1 TRBV7-2 ASSRLAGRGGNEQF
TRBJ2-7 TRBV11-2 ASSLNRAYEQY
TRBJ2-2 TRBV4-2 ASSPPQGALAGELF
TRBJ1-2 TRBV7-8 ASSYDRGSVYT
TRBJ1-2 TRBV6-1 ASSEADRGRRYGYT
TRBJ1-6 TRBV19 ASSPRLLQGVQSPLH
TRBJ2-2 TRBV5-1 ASFAQAGELF
TRBJ2-7 TRBV10-2 ASSELGTDYEQY
TRBJ2-1 TRBV29-1 SVEDLMNRFHNEQF
TRBJ1-1 TRBV4-1 ASSRGDRATEAF
TRBJ1-2 TRBV4-3 ASSQGGGVDYGYT
TRBJ1-2 TRBV10-1 ASSESPDYGYT
TRBJ2-2 TRBV28 ASIIREGQGLNTGELF
TRBJ2-2 TRBV29-1 SVAPSNTGELF
TRBJ1-6 TRBV9 ASSGGLGSPLH
TRBJ1-3 TRBV7-2 ASSFPGNTIY
TRBJ2-1 TRBV15 ATSRDSSGRSGEQF
TRBJ1-2 TRBV6-5 ASSYGRNLNYGYT
TRBJ1-4 TRBV7-6 ASSPERGGPNEKLF